This T cell receptor (beta chain) was profiled in a study of vaccination effects on CD4 cells after COVID-19. Sequenced by immunoSEQ multiplex PCR; TCRdb stores in-frame clones only, minus some. The sample contains just under 60,000 clones, around four fifths of which appear only once. This clone was seen once. Its target is unknown. The V gene's germline CDR1 is MNHEY and CDR2 SVGEGT. V lost 5 bases and J lost 10; bases outside the gene matches: 18. This CDR3 comprises 16 residues. CD4+ T cells specific for antigen were expanded with viral peptide pools by the ViraFEST assay before sequencing. Scientists isolated CD4+ T cells after a roughly ten-day culture period ended. BNT162b2 vaccine or mRNA-1273 vaccine was given to participants in two doses. Nucleocapsid antibodies stayed negative before and after vaccination, showing no earlier SARS-CoV-2 infection.

This specimen was CD4+ T cells from PBMCs cultured with HCoV-OC43 spike peptides, taken after COVID-19 vaccination. Subset reported: HCoV-OC43 spike overlapping peptide pool stimulation. The clonotype comes from a human donor who received a COVID-19 vaccine. This chain links TRBV6-2 or TRBV6-3 with TRBJ2-3; TRBD2 matches 7 bases. DNA for the CDR3: TGTGCCAGCAGTAGCTCGACTAGCTCTTTCTTTCGGGCGCAGTATTTT. This encodes CASSSSTSSFFRAQYF.